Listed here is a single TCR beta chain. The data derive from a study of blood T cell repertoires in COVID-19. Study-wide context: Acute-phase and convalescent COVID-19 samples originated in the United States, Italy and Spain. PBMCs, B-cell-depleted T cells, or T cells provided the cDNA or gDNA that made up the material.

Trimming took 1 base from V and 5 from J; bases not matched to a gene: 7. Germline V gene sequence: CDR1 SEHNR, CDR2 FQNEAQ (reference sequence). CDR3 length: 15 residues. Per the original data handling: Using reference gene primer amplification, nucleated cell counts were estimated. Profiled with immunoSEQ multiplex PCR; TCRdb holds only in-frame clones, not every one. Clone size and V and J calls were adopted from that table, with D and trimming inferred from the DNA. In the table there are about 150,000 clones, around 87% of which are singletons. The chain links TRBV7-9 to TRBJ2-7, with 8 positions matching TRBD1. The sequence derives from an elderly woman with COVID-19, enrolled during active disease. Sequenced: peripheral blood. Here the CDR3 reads CASSLGAGGPHEQYF. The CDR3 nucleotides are TGTGCCAGCAGCTTAGGGGCAGGGGGCCCCCACGAGCAGTACTTC. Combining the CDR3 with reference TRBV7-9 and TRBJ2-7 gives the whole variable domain DTGVSQNPRHKITKRGQNVTFRCDPISEHNRLYWYRQTLGQGPEFLTYFQNEAQLEKSRLLSDRFSAERPKGSFSTLEIQRTEQGDSAMYLCASSLGAGGPHEQYFGPGTRLTVT.